This T cell receptor beta chain was recorded in a study of T cells in Graves' hyperthyroidism and ophthalmopathy. It was RNA transcripts that yielded the amplified TCR beta CDR3 regions. In the first-round RT-PCR of the TCR CDR3, the HTBI primer set was used. TCRdb processed the multiplex PCR reads anew with MiXCR; each CDR3 protein has one entry. The table records fewer than 650,000 distinct CDR3 sequences, about 14% of them present only once. Ophthalmopathy patients all had a Clinical Activity Score of at least 3, a NOSPECS grade of at least 4 and disease under 3 months old. Source material for PBMCs was about 10 ml fresh peripheral blood. Germline assignment: CDR1 MNHNS and CDR2 SASEGT. The V segment lost 3 bases and the J segment 6 bases; nucleotides outside the gene matches: 14. CDR3 length equals 17 residues.

The sample taken for sequencing was blood. The chain employs TRBV6-1 and TRBJ1-1, with 9 bases aligning to TRBD1. The origin of this receptor is a woman in her forties with Graves' ophthalmopathy. CDR3 nucleotide sequence: TGTGCCAGCAGTGATAATCGACAGGGGGTCGGGTTTTCTGAAGCTTTCTTT. Translating it yields CASSDNRQGVGFSEAFF.